The 24 T cell receptor beta chains below come from one sample, sequenced in a study of vaccination and CD4 T cells after COVID-19. MiXCR, applied by TCRdb to the PCR reads, yields one record per CDR3 protein. The sample records 20,000 to 25,000 distinct CDR3 sequences, approximately 51% being singletons. Specimen: CD4+ T cells from blood, collected before SARS-CoV-2 vaccination. Source of these receptors: a human donor who had recovered from COVID-19.

This clonotype has a single count. This chain links TRBV20-1 with TRBJ2-3, with D uncertain. Germline lookup yields CDR1 DFQATT and CDR2 SNEGSKA (reference sequence). The CDR3 is made up of 15 amino acids. V was pared by 0 bases and J by 2 bases, with 12 bases between. The chain's CDR3 is CSARDPGPHTDTQYF. DNA of the CDR3: TGCAGTGCTAGAGACCCCGGGCCCCACACAGATACGCAGTATTTT.

There are a few counts of this clonotype. The V call is TRBV2, the J call TRBJ2-7; 8 bases align to TRBD2. Germline V lookup: CDR1 SNHLY, CDR2 FYNNEI. V lost 11 bases to trimming and J lost 2 bases; unmatched junction nucleotides: 11. This CDR3 has 14 amino acids. CDR3 coding DNA: TGTGCCGACGGGAGGGAGCGGGATACCTACGAGCAGTACTTC. Its translation is CADGRERDTYEQYF.

About this clonotype: One end of the junction does not line up with germline, which may come from a read error. This rearrangement joins TRBV5-3 to TRBJ2-3; D unresolved. TRBV5-3 is filed as an ORF, its function uncertain. The CDR3 length is 13 residues. In DNA form, the CDR3 reads TGTGCCAGCAGCTTAAGGAGCACAGATACGCAGTATTTT. Its protein is CASSLRSTDTQYF.

The CDR3 DNA is TGTGCCAGCAGCGGCGGGAGTTCTTTCACCGGGGAGCTGTTTTTT. Residues: CASSGGSSFTGELFF. The rearrangement joins TRBV6-1 to TRBJ2-2, with 7 positions matching TRBD2. Per the germline V gene, CDR1 is MNHNS and CDR2 is SASEGT. There are 15 residues in the CDR3. The ends lost 6 bases at V and 4 bases at J; junction bases unmatched: 8.

The rearrangement links TRBV20-1 to TRBJ2-3; 8 positions match TRBD2. V shed 6 bases, J shed 2 bases, and the junction held 7 bases outside the gene matches. This CDR3 comprises 14 residues. Germline CDR1 DFQATT, CDR2 SNEGSKA (reference sequence). The CDR3: CSARPGLDTDTQYF. Here the CDR3 DNA reads TGCAGTGCAAGACCGGGACTAGACACAGATACGCAGTATTTT.

In the case of this clonotype: One end of the junction does not line up with germline, which may come from a read error. This chain uses TRBV6-5 with TRBJ2-6; no reliable D call. Germline CDR1 MNHEY, CDR2 SVGAGI. The CDR3 totals 14 residues. The CDR3 bases are TGTCCCAGCAGTTCCCGTTCTGGGGCCAACGTCCTGACTTTC. This gives the protein CPSSSRSGANVLTF.

This clonotype showed up just once. The CDR3 nucleotides are TGCAGTGCAAAGACAGGGACAAGCAATCAGCCCCAGCATTTT. Protein sequence: CSAKTGTSNQPQHF. The chain joins TRBV20-1 to TRBJ1-5; TRBD1 agrees at 7 bases. The V gene's germline CDR1 is DFQATT and CDR2 SNEGSKA (reference sequence). The CDR3 runs 14 residues. Germline trimming cut 6 bases from V and 1 base from J; bases unmatched to any gene: 6.

The chain couples TRBV27 to TRBJ1-5, with 10 nucleotides matching TRBD1. CDR1 and CDR2 from the germline V gene are MNHEY and SMNVEV (reference sequence). The CDR3 extends over 16 amino acids. V dropped 6 bases and J dropped 2; count of bases not matched to a gene: 7. The DNA for the CDR3 is TGTGCCAGCAGATCGGCCGGGACAGGGGGCAATCAGCCCCAGCATTTT. Amino acids: CASRSAGTGGNQPQHF.

The CDR3 sequence is CASSKEPGLAGETQYF. Here the CDR3 DNA reads TGTGCCAGCAGCAAAGAACCGGGACTAGCGGGAGAGACCCAGTACTTC. This chain connects TRBV7-9 to TRBJ2-5; 12 positions match TRBD2. Germline CDR1 is SEHNR and CDR2 is FQNEAQ (reference sequence). This CDR3 has 16 amino acids. V lost 5 bases to trimming and J lost 4 bases; unmatched junction nucleotides: 8.

A few counts support this clonotype. V usage is TRBV15 and J usage is TRBJ2-2; D unclear. The CDR3 runs to 16 residues. Germline CDR1 is LNHNV and CDR2 is YYDKDF (reference sequence). The V end lost 5 bases, the J end lost 2 bases, and 15 bases lay between the germline ends. CDR3 loop: CATSGPRYPNTGELFF. The CDR3 DNA sequence: TGTGCCACCAGCGGTCCGCGATACCCTAACACCGGGGAGCTGTTTTTT.

The V and J genes are TRBV6-1 and TRBJ2-5, with D unresolved. This CDR3 has 12 residues. The V gene lost 6 bases and the J gene lost 4 bases, with 9 bases spanning the gap. Germline lookup yields CDR1 MNHNS and CDR2 SASEGT. CDR3 in amino acids: CASSTHSETQYF. For the CDR3, the DNA is TGTGCCAGCAGCACACATTCAGAGACCCAGTACTTC.

The J gene is TRBJ1-5, the V gene TRBV6-1; D perhaps matches TRBD1 (5 bases). CDR1 MNHNS and CDR2 SASEGT come from the germline V gene. The CDR3 has 17 residues. Trimming shortened V by 8 bases and J by 5 bases, and 25 bases separated the two germline ends. The CDR3 bases are TGTGCCAGCTTTTATTGGGGGAGGGAGGGGATTGATCAGCCCCAGCATTTT. Translation: CASFYWGREGIDQPQHF.

This clonotype was detected only once. The chain recombines TRBV20-1 with TRBJ2-7; TRBD2 matches 9 bases. The J segment lost 6 bases and the V segment lost 1 base, leaving 4 bases of the junction unmatched. Germline CDR1 and CDR2: DFQATT and SNEGSKA (reference sequence). The CDR3 is made up of 13 amino acids. Written as DNA, the CDR3 is TGCAGTGCTAGAGTGGCGGGAGGGTTCGAGCAGTACTTC. This codes for CSARVAGGFEQYF.

This clonotype was counted a few times. The rearrangement joins TRBV6-1 to TRBJ1-2; 7 positions agree with TRBD1. In germline, CDR1 is MNHNS, CDR2 SASEGT. This CDR3 is 16 amino acids long. The J segment lost 8 bases and the V segment lost 1 base, leaving 13 bases of the junction unmatched. The CDR3 bases are TGTGCCAGCAGTGAAGTTACGGGACAGCGCGGAAGGGGCTACACCTTC. It translates to CASSEVTGQRGRGYTF.

This clonotype appeared once. CDR3 nucleotide sequence: TGTGCCAGCAGTCGGGACGGCTACGAGCAGTACTTC. Translation: CASSRDGYEQYF. The chain couples TRBV6-1 to TRBJ2-7; D possibly uses TRBD1 or TRBD2 (5 bases each). Germline V lookup: CDR1 MNHNS, CDR2 SASEGT. The V end was cut by 5 bases, the J end by 3 bases, with 8 bases between. This CDR3 is 12 amino acids long.

CDR3 DNA sequence: TGTGCCAGCAGCCCTACCCCCCAAAACTATGGCTACACCTTC. Protein product: CASSPTPQNYGYTF. The genes are TRBV7-2 and TRBJ1-2; D is unclear. CDR1 SGHTA and CDR2 FQGNSA come from the germline V gene. Deletions cut 5 bases from V and 2 bases from J, with 12 bases between. The CDR3 is made up of 14 amino acids. The variable domain in full, completed from reference TRBV7-2 and TRBJ1-2, reads GAGVSQSPSNKVTEKGKDVELRCDPISGHTALYWYRQSLGQGLEFLIYFQGNSAPDKSGLPSDRFSAERTGGSVSTLTIQRTQQEDSAVYLCASSPTPQNYGYTFGSGTRLTVV.

This clonotype was recorded a few times. The V gene is TRBV20-1, the J gene TRBJ2-7, with 10 positions matching TRBD2. Trimming removed 6 bases from V and 5 bases from J; junction bases left unmatched: 10. CDR3 length equals 14 residues. Germline CDR1 is DFQATT and CDR2 is SNEGSKA (reference sequence). Here the CDR3 DNA reads TGCAGTGCGCCATGGCTAGCGGGAGCCAACGAGCAGTACTTC. It codes for CSAPWLAGANEQYF.

The genes are TRBV28 and TRBJ2-5, with 9 positions matching TRBD2. CDR3 length: 14 residues. The trim removed 4 bases at V and 5 bases at J, leaving 5 bases unmatched. The V gene's germline CDR1 is MDHEN and CDR2 SYDVKM. CDR3 in amino acids: CASSSSGGRETQYF. In DNA form, the CDR3 reads TGTGCCAGCAGTTCCAGCGGGGGGCGGGAGACCCAGTACTTC.

This clonotype was seen a single time. The V call is TRBV29-1, the J call TRBJ1-1; 9 bases line up with TRBD1. This CDR3 is 16 amino acids long. The J segment lost 0 bases and the V segment lost 4 bases, leaving 9 bases of the junction unmatched. Per germline, CDR1 SQVTM and CDR2 ANQGSEA. This chain's CDR3 is CSVGGGQGRLNTEAFF. CDR3 coding DNA: TGCAGCGTTGGGGGGGGACAGGGAAGACTGAACACTGAAGCTTTCTTT. Based on the CDR3 plus reference TRBV29-1 and TRBJ1-1, the full variable domain is SAVISQKPSRDICQRGTSLTIQCQVDSQVTMMFWYRQQPGQSLTLIATANQGSEATYESGFVIDKFPISRPNLTFSTLTVSNMSPEDSSIYLCSVGGGQGRLNTEAFFGQGTRLTVV.

The chain is built from TRBV6-5 and TRBJ2-3, with D perhaps matching TRBD1 (5 bases). Deletions cut 0 bases from V and 9 bases from J, with 19 bases between. From germline, CDR1 is MNHEY and CDR2 SVGAGI. CDR3 size: 16 residues. CDR3 DNA sequence: TGTGCCAGCAGTTACTCGGAAGGGGTAGCCGGCTCGACGCAGTATTTT. Its translation is CASSYSEGVAGSTQYF.

This clonotype was found a few times. The chain links TRBV20-1 to TRBJ2-1; TRBD2 matches 7 bases. V trimming: 6 bases; J trimming: 8 bases; junction bases outside the gene matches: 22. The germline CDR1 and CDR2 sequences are DFQATT and SNEGSKA (reference sequence). CDR3 length: 17 residues. CDR3 loop: CSADAGEVLSGTDEQFF. As DNA, the CDR3 is TGCAGTGCGGACGCGGGAGAGGTACTCTCGGGGACCGATGAGCAGTTCTTC.

The chain employs TRBV5-4 and TRBJ2-7, with 9 bases identical to TRBD1. With V trimmed by 2 bases and J by 3 bases, 3 bases remained unmatched. There are 14 residues in the CDR3. CDR1 and CDR2 (germline): SGHNT, YYREEE (reference sequence). The CDR3 sequence is CASSFPGQGYEQYF. CDR3 nucleotides: TGTGCCAGCAGCTTTCCGGGACAGGGCTACGAGCAGTACTTC.

This clonotype turned up a few times. This chain connects TRBV20-1 to TRBJ1-1, with a tentative D call TRBD1 (6 bases). V was clipped by 0 bases and J by 6 bases, with 20 bases between them. Germline lookup yields CDR1 DFQATT and CDR2 SNEGSKA (reference sequence). The CDR3 has 16 residues. The CDR3 protein is CSARDPGVQGGAEAFF. CDR3 DNA sequence: TGCAGTGCTAGAGACCCAGGGGTCCAGGGTGGGGCTGAAGCTTTCTTT.

V and J are TRBV18 and TRBJ1-2; D is uncertain. The V end was cut by 3 bases, the J end by 4 bases, with 6 bases between. Germline CDR1 and CDR2: KGHSH and LQKENI. The length of the CDR3 is 12 residues. The CDR3 nucleotides read TGTGCCAGCTCACCGGAGGGCTATGGCTACACCTTC. Translated: CASSPEGYGYTF.